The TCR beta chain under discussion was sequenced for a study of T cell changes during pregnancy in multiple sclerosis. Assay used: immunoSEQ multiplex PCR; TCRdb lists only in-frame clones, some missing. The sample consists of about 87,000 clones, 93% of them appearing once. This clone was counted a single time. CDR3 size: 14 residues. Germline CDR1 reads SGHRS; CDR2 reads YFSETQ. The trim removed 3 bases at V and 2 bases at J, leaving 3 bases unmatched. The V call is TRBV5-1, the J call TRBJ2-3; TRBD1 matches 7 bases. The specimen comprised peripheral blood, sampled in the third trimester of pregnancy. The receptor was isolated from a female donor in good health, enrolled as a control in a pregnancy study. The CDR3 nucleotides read TGCGCCAGCAGCTCGGGACAGATCACAGATACGCAGTATTTT. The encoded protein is CASSSGQITDTQYF.